The 30 T cell receptor beta chains given below trace back to one sample, sequenced in a study of CD8 T cells in ankylosing spondylitis (dated by TCRdb to 2015 to 2018). Overall results and qualifications from the work: Blood from ankylosing spondylitis patients appeared to be characterized by a TCR beta motif composed of eight highly homologous amino acid variants.

Preparation of the library involved 5' RACE. These reads were obtained on an Illumina HiSeq 2500. TCRdb reran the public reads through fastp at Q25 and MiXCR, keeping productive beta chains. All rows with the same CDR3 protein become a single entry with the most common DNA and genes. The sample table shows approximately 540,000 distinct CDR3 sequences, and roughly 13% are seen once. Of the sample, approximately 6.2% falls within the top ten clones. No antigen has been identified for these receptors. The sequenced material came from blood, either unsorted or a sorted T cell fraction (not recorded which). Receptors were obtained from a male donor with ankylosing spondylitis.

This clonotype has a count of ten or more. J is TRBJ2-7 and V is TRBV18, with 9 bases lining up with TRBD1. The CDR3 contains 16 residues. After removal of 3 bases from V and 1 base from J, the junction contained 7 bases not matched to a gene. Germline assignment: CDR1 KGHSH and CDR2 LQKENI. The CDR3: CASSPPGGTGSYEQYF. In DNA form, the CDR3 reads TGTGCCAGCTCACCTCCCGGCGGGACAGGGTCCTACGAGCAGTACTTC.

The rearrangement links TRBV7-9 to TRBJ1-2; D not certain. Germline-derived CDR1 and CDR2 are SEHNR and FQNEAQ (reference sequence). Trimming shortened V by 7 bases and J by 0 bases, and 9 bases separated the two germline ends. There are 13 residues in the CDR3. The chain's CDR3 is CASNPGANYGYTF. The CDR3 nucleotides are TGTGCCAGCAACCCCGGGGCTAACTATGGCTACACCTTC.

This clonotype was seen only a few times. The chain is built from TRBV3-1 and TRBJ1-2; maybe TRBD1 (6 bases). The CDR3 has 14 residues. The germline CDR1 and CDR2 sequences are LGHDT and YNNKEL (reference sequence). V lost 5 bases and J 5 bases, leaving 15 bases between the germline ends. The CDR3 protein is CASSSSPQGYGYTF. In DNA, the CDR3 is TGTGCCAGCAGCTCAAGCCCCCAGGGGTATGGCTACACCTTC.

This clonotype was counted many times. The DNA of the CDR3 is TGCGCCAGCCGCGGGACAGCGTCCACTGAAGCTTTCTTT. It encodes CASRGTASTEAFF. This chain links TRBV5-1 with TRBJ1-1; 7 bases match TRBD1. With 7 bases clipped from V and 4 bases from J, the junction kept 7 bases outside the gene matches. The CDR3 has 13 amino acids. Germline values: CDR1 SGHRS, CDR2 YFSETQ. Drawing the rest from reference TRBV5-1 and TRBJ1-1, the complete variable domain is KAGVTQTPRYLIKTRGQQVTLSCSPISGHRSVSWYQQTPGQGLQFLFEYFSETQRNKGNFPGRFSGRQFSNSRSEMNVSTLELGDSALYLCASRGTASTEAFFGQGTRLTVV.

This clonotype was counted between two and nine times. The junction does not match germline at one end; this may be a read error. The chain has TRBV29-1 and TRBJ2-1, with 9 positions matching TRBD1. This CDR3 region has 19 residues. The V gene's germline CDR1 is SQVTM and CDR2 ANQGSEA. CDR3 region: CSAEPGTGWSKTKNNEQFF. CDR3 coding DNA: TGCAGCGCTGAACCAGGGACAGGGTGGTCTAAGACAAAAAACAATGAGCAGTTCTTC.

The J gene is TRBJ2-3, the V gene TRBV20-1; TRBD2 matches at 13 bases. In germline, CDR1 is DFQATT, CDR2 SNEGSKA (reference sequence). V lost 5 bases and J lost 2; bases outside the gene matches: 7. CDR3 size: 16 residues. The CDR3 bases are TGCAGTGCTGGACTAGCGGGAGATCCGTACACAGATACGCAGTATTTT. This gives the protein CSAGLAGDPYTDTQYF.

The chain combines TRBV10-1 with TRBJ2-3; 9 bases align to TRBD1. This CDR3 is built from 15 residues. Germline-derived CDR1 and CDR2 are WNHNN and SYGVQD (reference sequence). V shed 3 bases, J shed 3 bases, and the junction held 4 bases outside the gene matches. In DNA form, the CDR3 reads TGCGCCAGCAGTGATCCAGGACAGGGGACAGATACGCAGTATTTT. Its protein product is CASSDPGQGTDTQYF.

This clonotype has just a few counts. The chain couples TRBV20-1 to TRBJ2-1, with D maybe TRBD1 (6 bases). The CDR3 is made up of 15 amino acids. Germline assignment: CDR1 DFQATT and CDR2 SNEGSKA (reference sequence). The V and J ends lost 5 bases and 0 bases respectively, with 14 bases between them. The CDR3 nucleotides are TGCAGTGCTGCCCGGGACAAAAGCTCCTACAATGAGCAGTTCTTC. Its translation: CSAARDKSSYNEQFF.

The chain recombines TRBV10-3 with TRBJ1-4, with a tentative D call TRBD1 (5 bases). Trimming took off 2 bases at V and 0 bases at J, with 25 bases between the two ends. Germline loops: CDR1 ENHRY, CDR2 SYGVKD. This CDR3 has 21 residues. CDR3 DNA sequence: TGTGCCATCAGTGAGACTTGGGCGGGCGGGACGGAACATGCAACTAATGAAAAACTGTTTTTT. This codes for CAISETWAGGTEHATNEKLFF.

This clonotype was seen ten or more times. V usage is TRBV14 and J usage is TRBJ2-7; the D call may be TRBD1 or TRBD2 (5 bases each). Germline V lookup: CDR1 SGHDN, CDR2 FVKESK. Trimming removed 2 bases from V and 7 bases from J, with 12 bases in between. CDR3 size: 13 residues. CDR3 sequence reads: CASSQWGWMEQYF. CDR3 nucleotide sequence: TGTGCCAGCAGCCAATGGGGGTGGATGGAGCAGTACTTC. Combining the CDR3 with reference TRBV14 and TRBJ2-7 gives the whole variable domain EAGVTQFPSHSVIEKGQTVTLRCDPISGHDNLYWYRRVMGKEIKFLLHFVKESKQDESGMPNNRFLAERTGGTYSTLKVQPAELEDSGVYFCASSQWGWMEQYFGPGTRLTVT.

This clonotype came up many times. The genes are TRBV5-1 and TRBJ2-1; 8 positions agree with TRBD2. With V trimmed by 2 bases and J by 4 bases, 5 bases remained unmatched. The germline CDR1 and CDR2 sequences are SGHRS and YFSETQ. The CDR3 length is 15 residues. The CDR3 nucleotides are TGCGCCAGCAGCTTTTCGGGACTAGGATACAATGAGCAGTTCTTC. Amino acids: CASSFSGLGYNEQFF.

This clonotype was detected only a few times. This chain joins TRBV5-1 and TRBJ2-5; D is uncertain. CDR3 length equals 14 residues. V was cut by 4 bases and J by 7 bases, with 17 bases left in between. Germline V gene data show CDR1 as SGHRS and CDR2 as YFSETQ. The CDR3, as DNA: TGCGCCAGCAGCGTAAGGCCAAAAGAAGGGACCCAGTACTTC. This translates into CASSVRPKEGTQYF.

This clonotype was seen ten or more times. The V gene is TRBV25-1, the J gene TRBJ1-1; D unresolved. Trimming pared 1 base from V and 1 base from J, leaving 4 bases between. CDR3 length: 13 residues. Germline V gene lookup returns CDR1 MGHDK and CDR2 SYGVNS. This CDR3 is CASSESWNTEAFF. The CDR3 DNA follows: TGTGCCAGCAGTGAATCCTGGAACACTGAAGCTTTCTTT.

This clonotype appeared a few times. This chain connects TRBV29-1 to TRBJ2-3; TRBD1 aligns across 7 bases. V dropped 6 bases and J dropped 2; count of bases not matched to a gene: 5. Germline CDR1 SQVTM, CDR2 ANQGSEA. CDR3 length: 13 amino acids. The CDR3 nucleotides are TGCAGCGTAAGACAGGGATTCACAGATACGCAGTATTTT. Translation gives CSVRQGFTDTQYF.

This clonotype was found a few times. The CDR3 DNA reads as TGCAGTGCCCCGGACAGGGTGAACACTGAAGCTTTCTTT. Protein: CSAPDRVNTEAFF. The V and J genes are TRBV20-1 and TRBJ1-1; TRBD1 aligns across 8 bases. This CDR3 is built from 13 residues. J was trimmed by 0 bases and V by 6 bases; bases with no gene match: 3. In germline, CDR1 is DFQATT, CDR2 SNEGSKA (reference sequence).

This clonotype has at least ten counts. The chain combines TRBV20-1 with TRBJ2-3; D is uncertain. Germline V CDR1 and CDR2: DFQATT, SNEGSKA (reference sequence). V was trimmed by 3 bases and J by 5 bases, leaving 12 bases between them. The CDR3 spans 13 residues. CDR3 nucleotide sequence: TGCAGTGCTAGGGGCAGGTTGGGAGATACGCAGTATTTT. It yields the protein CSARGRLGDTQYF.

This clonotype was detected ten times or more. The chain employs TRBV27 and TRBJ2-6; TRBD1 might be the D (5 bases). CDR1 and CDR2 from the germline V gene are MNHEY and SMNVEV (reference sequence). With 2 bases removed from V and 2 bases from J, the gap between germline ends came to 13 bases. The CDR3 is 17 amino acids. CDR3: CASSLRLQGAGANVLTF. The CDR3 coding sequence is TGTGCCAGCAGTTTAAGACTTCAAGGGGCTGGGGCCAACGTCCTGACTTTC.

The chain has TRBV30 and TRBJ1-1; D remains ambiguous. The V end lost 0 bases, the J end lost 6 bases, and 11 bases lay between the germline ends. The CDR3 is 13 amino acids. In germline, CDR1 is GTSNPN, CDR2 SVGIG (reference sequence). In nucleotides, the CDR3 is TGTGCCTGGAGTGTAAGGGTTTACGCTGAAGCTTTCTTT. This encodes CAWSVRVYAEAFF.

The gene calls are TRBV4-2 and TRBJ2-5; no reliable D call. Germline CDR1 reads LGHNA; CDR2 reads YNFKEQ. CDR3 length: 13 residues. Trimming shortened V by 0 bases and J by 5 bases, and 7 bases separated the two germline ends. The CDR3 nucleotides read TGTGCCAGCAGCCAAGATACCGCGGAGACCCAGTACTTC. It encodes CASSQDTAETQYF.

This clonotype was detected a few times. The chain uses TRBV20-1 and TRBJ2-3; 9 positions match TRBD2. Germline V gene lookup returns CDR1 DFQATT and CDR2 SNEGSKA (reference sequence). CDR3 length: 18 residues. V lost 1 base, J lost 4 bases, and 15 bases stayed unmatched. The CDR3 reads CSARGPQGGLAGSDTQYF. CDR3 coding DNA: TGCAGTGCTAGAGGCCCCCAGGGAGGTCTAGCGGGATCAGATACGCAGTATTTT.

This clonotype showed up many times. The chain couples TRBV5-1 to TRBJ2-1; 9 nucleotides align to TRBD2. Germline V CDR1 and CDR2: SGHRS, YFSETQ. V gave up 1 base and J gave up 1 base; unmatched junction bases: 6. The CDR3 length is 17 residues. DNA for the CDR3: TGCGCCAGCAGCTTGAGTAGCGGGAGCGGTTCCTACAATGAGCAGTTCTTC. Translation: CASSLSSGSGSYNEQFF.

V gene TRBV29-1 combines with J gene TRBJ2-3, with unresolved D. Trimming left V 6 bases short and J 6 bases short, with 10 bases between. The CDR3 is 11 amino acids. The germline gives CDR1 SQVTM, CDR2 ANQGSEA. CDR3 DNA: TGCAGCGTCCCCGTTCGGGATACGCAGTATTTT. Amino acid sequence: CSVPVRDTQYF.

Remarks on this clonotype: The conserved phenylalanine or tryptophan normally closing the CDR3 is absent here, so this likely arose from a read error. V is TRBV5-1 and J is TRBJ2-6; D perhaps matches TRBD1 (5 bases). This CDR3 contains 15 residues. The V end was cut by 4 bases, the J end by 4 bases, with 12 bases between. Germline lookup yields CDR1 SGHRS and CDR2 YFSETQ. The CDR3 protein is CASSHLGAGANVLTI. The CDR3 nucleotides read TGCGCCAGCAGCCACCTTGGGGCGGGGGCCAACGTCCTGACTATC.

This clonotype appeared a few times. The chain combines TRBV10-3 with TRBJ1-5; 9 nucleotides match TRBD1. Trimming at V came to 11 bases and at J to 6 bases, leaving 11 bases not matched to a gene. This CDR3 region has 14 residues. From germline, CDR1 is ENHRY and CDR2 SYGVKD. CDR3 DNA sequence: TGTGCCGCTCGCGGGGAGGACAGGGGTCAGCCCCAGCATTTT. The encoded protein is CAARGEDRGQPQHF.

The CDR3 sequence is CSARPHPGDGYTF. Written as DNA, the CDR3 is TGCAGTGCTAGACCCCATCCGGGCGATGGCTACACCTTC. This rearrangement joins TRBV20-1 to TRBJ1-2; D is ambiguous. Per the germline V gene, CDR1 is DFQATT and CDR2 is SNEGSKA (reference sequence). This CDR3 has 13 amino acids. Trimming removed 2 bases from V and 6 bases from J, with 13 bases in between.

This clonotype was detected a few times. The chain combines TRBV5-1 with TRBJ2-5, with D perhaps TRBD2 (6 bases). Germline loops: CDR1 SGHRS, CDR2 YFSETQ. The V gene lost 0 bases and the J gene lost 6 bases, with 15 bases spanning the gap. The CDR3 is 15 residues long. CDR3: CASSLDSGDEQTQYF. The CDR3, as DNA: TGCGCCAGCAGCTTGGACTCGGGAGACGAGCAGACCCAGTACTTC.

J is TRBJ2-5 and V is TRBV6-1, with D perhaps given as TRBD1 or TRBD2 (7 bases each). Germline V gene sequence: CDR1 MNHNS, CDR2 SASEGT. Trimming took off 8 bases at V and 5 bases at J, with 21 bases between the two ends. The CDR3 length is 15 residues. The CDR3 region is CASLSTGEGLETQYF. CDR3 DNA sequence: TGTGCCAGCTTATCTACAGGGGAGGGATTGGAGACCCAGTACTTC.

In its sample, this clonotype was seen many times. This chain links TRBV7-9 with TRBJ1-1; D is unclear. V was pared by 0 bases and J by 0 bases, with 5 bases between. CDR3 size: 14 residues. CDR1 is SEHNR, CDR2 FQNEAQ, per germline (reference sequence). CDR3 amino acids: CASSLASLNTEAFF. The CDR3 bases are TGTGCCAGCAGCTTAGCCAGCCTGAACACTGAAGCTTTCTTT.

The rearrangement joins TRBV24-1 to TRBJ2-1; TRBD1 agrees at 7 bases. The length of the CDR3 is 15 residues. The ends lost 4 bases at V and 3 bases at J; junction bases unmatched: 5. The germline CDR1 and CDR2 sequences are KGHDR and SFDVKD. CDR3 sequence (DNA): TGTGCCACCAGTGACGGGACAGCGCTCTACAATGAGCAGTTCTTC. Its protein is CATSDGTALYNEQFF.

The chain is built from TRBV29-1 and TRBJ2-3; 12 nucleotides line up with TRBD2. The germline CDR1 and CDR2 sequences are SQVTM and ANQGSEA. The CDR3 covers 18 residues. The J segment lost 3 bases and the V segment lost 5 bases, leaving 15 bases of the junction unmatched. The CDR3 DNA reads TGCAGCGTTTCACTTAGACTAGCGGGAGTAAGTGGGACAGATACGCAGTATTTT. It specifies CSVSLRLAGVSGTDTQYF.